One sample yielded the 21 T cell receptor beta chains listed below, sequenced in a study of cytomegalovirus exposure and HLA in healthy donors. A multiplex PCR was run with 60 Vbeta primers and 13 Jbeta primers. Libraries were prepared by immunoSEQ multiplex PCR; TCRdb keeps only in-frame clonotypes and omits some of them. Among about 100,000 clones listed, over 60% were seen once. The sample comprised PBMCs. The source of these receptors is a female donor in good health and CMV-seropositive.

This clone has only a few counts. In nucleotides, the CDR3 is TGTGCCAGCAGTGATCGGGCTAACTATGGCTACACCTTC. The encoded protein is CASSDRANYGYTF. This chain uses TRBV6-1 with TRBJ1-2; D call uncertain. Germline V gives CDR1 MNHNS, CDR2 SASEGT. With 3 bases removed from V and 0 bases from J, the gap between germline ends came to 5 bases. This CDR3 spans 13 amino acids.

This rearrangement joins TRBV5-5 to TRBJ2-1; 8 nucleotides align to TRBD2. The CDR3 consists of 11 residues. Losses at the gene ends were 5 bases for V and 16 bases for J; bases not matched to a gene: 8. CDR1 is SGHKS and CDR2 is YYEKEE in the germline V gene (reference sequence). The CDR3 DNA reads as TGTGCCAGCAGGCGGACGGGAGGGGACTTCTTC. This gives the protein CASRRTGGDFF.

This chain joins TRBV29-1 and TRBJ1-1; D gene ambiguous. The CDR3 sequence is 11 residues long. The germline V gene encodes CDR1 SQVTM and CDR2 ANQGSEA. Trimming cost V 3 bases and J 7 bases, with 9 bases left between them. The chain's CDR3 is CSVDWQFEAFF. The CDR3 DNA sequence: TGCAGCGTTGACTGGCAATTTGAAGCTTTCTTT.

The V and J genes are TRBV6-5 and TRBJ1-4; no firm D call. The CDR3 totals 15 residues. V gave up 0 bases and J gave up 0 bases, with 5 bases separating them. Germline assignment: CDR1 MNHEY and CDR2 SVGAGI. The CDR3 nucleotides are TGTGCCAGCAGTTACTCTATTGCAACTAATGAAAAACTGTTTTTT. Protein: CASSYSIATNEKLFF.

This chain uses TRBV21-1 with TRBJ2-1; the table's TRBD1 call for D was not verified on the DNA. TRBV21-1 is recorded as a pseudogene. The CDR3 totals 12 residues. This chain's CDR3 is CATVAGWDEQFF. CDR3 sequence (DNA): TGTGCCACCGTGGCAGGGTGGGATGAGCAGTTCTTC.

This clone was counted only a few times. This chain links TRBV5-1 with TRBJ2-2; D gene unclear. Trimming cost V 4 bases and J 6 bases, with 7 bases left between them. CDR1 and CDR2 (germline): SGHRS, YFSETQ. CDR3 length equals 12 residues. CDR3 amino acids: CASSRVAGELFF. CDR3 nucleotides: TGCGCCAGCAGCCGAGTGGCCGGGGAGCTGTTTTTT.

The chain carries TRBV6-5 and TRBJ2-7; TRBD1 might be the D (6 bases). The V gene lost 5 bases and the J gene lost 4 bases, with 15 bases spanning the gap. The CDR3 extends over 14 amino acids. Germline CDR1 MNHEY, CDR2 SVGAGI. The chain's CDR3 is CASSPAAGVYEQYF. The CDR3 DNA sequence: TGTGCCAGCAGTCCGGCGGCAGGGGTATACGAGCAGTACTTC.

This chain uses TRBV27 with TRBJ2-1; a possible D gene is TRBD2 (6 bases). V was shortened by 2 bases and J by 6 bases, with 14 bases between the two germline ends. The germline gives CDR1 MNHEY, CDR2 SMNVEV (reference sequence). The CDR3 totals 15 residues. DNA for the CDR3: TGTGCCAGCAGTTTACGGGCGGGATCTCCCAATGAGCAGTTCTTC. Encoded protein: CASSLRAGSPNEQFF.

This rearrangement joins TRBV5-5 to TRBJ1-2; no definite D call. The CDR3 contains 15 residues. Germline CDR1 reads SGHKS; CDR2 reads YYEKEE (reference sequence). V dropped 1 base and J dropped 0 bases, with 10 bases sitting between them. The CDR3 DNA reads TGTGCCAGCAGCTTGTGGGCGGGTGCTAACTATGGCTACACCTTC. Amino acid sequence: CASSLWAGANYGYTF.

This chain connects TRBV19 to TRBJ1-4, with no clear D. This CDR3 contains 15 residues. Germline values: CDR1 LNHDA, CDR2 SQIVND (reference sequence). V was trimmed by 5 bases and J by 5 bases, leaving 15 bases between them. The CDR3 DNA reads TGTGCCAGTAGTGCCCAGGCCCTTCTCAATGAAAAACTGTTTTTT. Amino acids: CASSAQALLNEKLFF.

The genes are TRBV9 and TRBJ2-2; D possibly corresponds to TRBD2 (6 bases). The length of the CDR3 is 16 residues. CDR1 and CDR2 from the germline V gene are SGDLS and YYNGEE. Between the trimmed V and J ends, which lost 6 bases and 3 bases, there was a span of 18 bases. The CDR3 DNA reads TGTGCCAGCACCCTGGCGTACGGGGGAGACACCGGGGAGCTGTTTTTT. Amino acid sequence: CASTLAYGGDTGELFF.

The chain joins TRBV19 to TRBJ2-7, with D tentatively TRBD1 (6 bases). The V gene lost 4 bases and the J gene lost 7 bases, with 20 bases spanning the gap. Germline CDR1 LNHDA, CDR2 SQIVND (reference sequence). This CDR3 comprises 15 residues. The CDR3 nucleotides are TGTGCCAGTAGTAGAATGACAGGAGGAAGAGGAGAGCAGTACTTC. It encodes CASSRMTGGRGEQYF.

The J gene is TRBJ2-5, the V gene TRBV30, with D possibly TRBD2 on 6 matching bases. This CDR3 is built from 12 residues. Per the germline V gene, CDR1 is GTSNPN and CDR2 is SVGIG (reference sequence). V was clipped by 3 bases and J by 7 bases, with 12 bases between them. The DNA for the CDR3 is TGTGCCTGGAGCTTGCTGGGGGGGACCCAGTACTTC. Protein sequence: CAWSLLGGTQYF.

This chain joins TRBV5-1 and TRBJ2-3; 7 nucleotides match TRBD2. With V trimmed by 0 bases and J by 3 bases, 1 base remained unmatched. CDR1 SGHRS and CDR2 YFSETQ come from the germline V gene. The CDR3 spans 14 residues. The CDR3 DNA sequence: TGCGCCAGCAGCTTGGACGGGGGGACAGATACGCAGTATTTT. Encoded protein: CASSLDGGTDTQYF.

This clone appeared a single time. The chain links TRBV29-1 to TRBJ2-2, with D possibly TRBD1 on 6 matching bases. Germline V gene sequence: CDR1 SQVTM, CDR2 ANQGSEA. The CDR3 is made up of 14 amino acids. Trimming cost V 4 bases and J 7 bases, with 16 bases left between them. In DNA form, the CDR3 reads TGCAGCGTTGTGGGAAACAGGGAACACGGGGAGCTGTTTTTT. Residues: CSVVGNREHGELFF.

J is TRBJ2-7 and V is TRBV27; 11 bases fit TRBD2. The germline gives CDR1 MNHEY, CDR2 SMNVEV (reference sequence). Trimming took 2 bases from V and 2 from J; bases not matched to a gene: 5. The CDR3 loop spans 16 amino acids. The CDR3: CASSLQGTSGPYEQYF. CDR3 nucleotides: TGTGCCAGCAGTTTACAGGGGACTAGCGGACCCTACGAGCAGTACTTC.

This sequence joins TRBV5-4 and TRBJ2-7; 10 nucleotides match TRBD2. The CDR3 loop spans 13 amino acids. CDR1 is SGHNT, CDR2 YYREEE, per germline (reference sequence). Unmatched junction bases numbered 5, after V lost 5 bases and J lost 6 bases. The CDR3 DNA sequence: TGTGCCAGCAGACCTAGCGGGGGACTCGAGCAGTACTTC. It translates to CASRPSGGLEQYF.

V is TRBV5-1 and J is TRBJ2-7, with D perhaps matching TRBD2 (5 bases). V lost 1 base, J lost 2 bases, and 7 bases lay in between. CDR1 and CDR2 from the germline V gene are SGHRS and YFSETQ. The CDR3 runs to 13 residues. The CDR3 region is CASSLSGTYEQYF. In DNA form, the CDR3 reads TGCGCCAGCAGCTTGAGCGGAACCTACGAGCAGTACTTC. Full variable domain (rest looked up from reference TRBV5-1 and TRBJ2-7): KAGVTQTPRYLIKTRGQQVTLSCSPISGHRSVSWYQQTPGQGLQFLFEYFSETQRNKGNFPGRFSGRQFSNSRSEMNVSTLELGDSALYLCASSLSGTYEQYFGPGTRLTVT.

The chain employs TRBV11-2 and TRBJ2-5; a weak D match, TRBD2 (6 bases). CDR3 length: 16 amino acids. Germline loops: CDR1 SGHAT, CDR2 FQNNGV. V lost 5 bases, J lost 1 base, and 17 bases lay in between. CDR3 in amino acids: CASSRFGFSGQETQYF. The CDR3 nucleotides read TGTGCCAGCAGCCGTTTTGGGTTTAGCGGCCAAGAGACCCAGTACTTC.

V usage is TRBV4-1 and J usage is TRBJ2-7, with D possibly being TRBD1 (5 bases). V was cut by 1 base and J by 5 bases, with 9 bases left in between. The CDR3 length is 13 residues. Per the germline V gene, CDR1 is MGHRA and CDR2 is YSYEKL. CDR3 sequence reads: CASSQGARDEQYF. CDR3 DNA sequence: TGCGCCAGCAGCCAAGGGGCCAGGGACGAGCAGTACTTC.

Remarks on this clone: A junction end diverges from the germline sequence, so it may reflect a read error. The V and J genes are TRBV11-1 and TRBJ2-1, with a possible D match to TRBD2 (5 bases). Germline CDR1 is SGHAT and CDR2 is FQDESV (reference sequence). This CDR3 spans 13 amino acids. The chain's CDR3 is CASRLDTGNEQFF. Written as DNA, the CDR3 is TGTGCCAGCAGGTTAGATACGGGAAATGAGCAGTTCTTC. Full variable domain (outside the CDR3, taken from reference TRBV11-1 and TRBJ2-1): EAEVAQSPRYKITEKSQAVAFWCDPISGHATLYWYRQILGQGPELLVQFQDESVVDDSQLPKDRFSAERLKGVDSTLKIQPAELGDSAMYLCASRLDTGNEQFFGPGTRLTVL.